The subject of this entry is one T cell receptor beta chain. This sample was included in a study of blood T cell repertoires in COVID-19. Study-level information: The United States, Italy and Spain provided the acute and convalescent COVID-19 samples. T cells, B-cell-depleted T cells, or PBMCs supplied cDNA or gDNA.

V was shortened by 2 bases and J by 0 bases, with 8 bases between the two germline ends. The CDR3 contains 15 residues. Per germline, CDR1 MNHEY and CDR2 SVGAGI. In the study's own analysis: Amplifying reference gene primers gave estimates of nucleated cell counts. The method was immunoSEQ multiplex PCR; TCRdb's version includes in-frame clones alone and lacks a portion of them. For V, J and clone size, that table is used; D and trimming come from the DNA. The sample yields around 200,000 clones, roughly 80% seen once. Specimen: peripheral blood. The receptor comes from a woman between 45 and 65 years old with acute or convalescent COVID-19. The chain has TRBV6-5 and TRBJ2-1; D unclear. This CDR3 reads CASSYMESSYNEQFF. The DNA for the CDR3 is TGTGCCAGCAGTTACATGGAGAGCTCCTACAATGAGCAGTTCTTC.